This T cell receptor beta chain was sequenced for a study of blood T cell repertoires in COVID-19. Exposed enrollees had met someone with a PCR-confirmed or clinician-diagnosed COVID-19 case at some point within the 2 weeks before study entry. Trimming removed 1 base from V and 5 bases from J; junction bases left unmatched: 6. The germline V gene encodes CDR1 LGHNT and CDR2 FRNRAP. CDR3 length equals 17 residues. The repertoire was sequenced with immunoSEQ multiplex PCR; TCRdb's copy has only in-frame clones and lacks some. The sample lists approximately 310,000 clones, 85% occurring once. Sequences were obtained from PBMCs or T cells enriched from blood (not recorded which). J is TRBJ2-1 and V is TRBV12-5; 12 nucleotides match TRBD2. The sequence was collected from a woman aged 30 to 39 who had been exposed to COVID-19. CDR3 sequence (DNA): TGTGCTAGTGGTTTGGGTGTACTAGCGGGGGGAGACAATGAGCAGTTCTTC. Translation gives CASGLGVLAGGDNEQFF.